What follows is one TCR beta chain and its context. Germline lookup yields CDR1 MNHEY and CDR2 SVGEGT. V lost 6 bases and J lost 4, with 13 bases in between. The CDR3 runs 13 residues. These data come from a study of control samples from healthy donors and cancer patients. The method was immunoSEQ multiplex PCR; TCRdb's version includes in-frame clones alone and lacks a portion of them. The table records about 84,000 clones, roughly 82% of them present only once. This chain uses TRBV6-2 or TRBV6-3 with TRBJ2-7; D may match TRBD1 or TRBD2 (5 bases each). This receptor was obtained from a man aged 60 to 69 with head and neck cancer. Specimen: PBMCs. CDR3 amino acids: CASSQGGRYEQYF. The CDR3, as DNA: TGTGCCAGCAGCCAGGGCGGGCGGTACGAGCAGTACTTC.